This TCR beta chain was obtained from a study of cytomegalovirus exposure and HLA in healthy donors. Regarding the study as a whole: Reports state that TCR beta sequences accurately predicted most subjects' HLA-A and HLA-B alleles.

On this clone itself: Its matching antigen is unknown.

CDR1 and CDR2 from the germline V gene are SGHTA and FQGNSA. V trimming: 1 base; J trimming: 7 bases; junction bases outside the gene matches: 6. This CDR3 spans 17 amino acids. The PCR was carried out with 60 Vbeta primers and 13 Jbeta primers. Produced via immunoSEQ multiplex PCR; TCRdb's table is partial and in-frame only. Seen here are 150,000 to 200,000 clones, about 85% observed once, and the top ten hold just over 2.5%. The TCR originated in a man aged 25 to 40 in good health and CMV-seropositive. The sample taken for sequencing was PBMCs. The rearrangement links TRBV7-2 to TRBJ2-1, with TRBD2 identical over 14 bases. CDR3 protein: CASSLGTSGRQANEQFF. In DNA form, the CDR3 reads TGTGCCAGCAGCTTAGGGACTAGCGGGAGGCAGGCGAATGAGCAGTTCTTC. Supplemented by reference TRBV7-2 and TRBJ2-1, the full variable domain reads GAGVSQSPSNKVTEKGKDVELRCDPISGHTALYWYRQSLGQGLEFLIYFQGNSAPDKSGLPSDRFSAERTGGSVSTLTIQRTQQEDSAVYLCASSLGTSGRQANEQFFGPGTRLTVL.